A single T cell receptor beta chain is shown here with its context. Making the TCR beta cDNA relied on 5'RACE template switching with UMIs. From the 5' RACE reads, TCRdb lists one entry per CDR3 protein and no DNA. The sample has a few hundred thousand distinct CDR3 sequences, and its top ten clones hold more than 1.4%. This record belongs to a study of T cells expressing NK-cell markers. Study at large: It was from sorted CD3+CD56+NKG2C+, CD3+CD56+NKG2C- and CD3+CD56-NKG2C+ T cells that TCR beta repertoires came.

The CDR3 length is 13 residues. Looked up from germline, CDR1 is LGHDT and CDR2 is YNNKEL (reference sequence). The specimen was blood T cells: a sorted CD56 or NKG2C T cell subset, CD4+ or CD8+ T cells, or bulk PBMC T cells (not recorded which). The rearrangement joins TRBV3-1 to TRBJ1-1; TCRdb reports TRBD1, a call that lacks DNA to check it against. This clonotype originated in a woman aged 50 to 60 in good health. CDR3 sequence: CASSLPGGASAFF.